This T cell receptor (beta chain) was sequenced in a study of blood T cell repertoires in COVID-19. On the study more broadly: Samples came from the United States, Italy and Spain, spanning acute and convalescent COVID-19. T cells, B-cell-depleted T cells, or PBMCs provided the cDNA or gDNA that served as material.

Trimming at V came to 4 bases and at J to 4 bases, leaving 8 bases not matched to a gene. The CDR3 is made up of 16 amino acids. Germline assignment: CDR1 KGHDR and CDR2 SFDVKD. In the original workflow: Amplifying reference gene primers gave estimates of nucleated cell counts. Libraries were prepared by immunoSEQ multiplex PCR; TCRdb keeps only in-frame clonotypes and omits some of them. V, J and clone size were drawn from that table, and D and trimming were deduced from the DNA. Of some 110,000 clones in the sample, about nine tenths were seen once. The chain uses TRBV24-1 and TRBJ2-3; 9 positions agree with TRBD1. The TCR originated in a man between 65 and 85 years old who had recovered from COVID-19. The sample comprised peripheral blood. CDR3 nucleotides: TGTGCCACCAGTGACAATCCGGGACAGGGCGCAGATACGCAGTATTTT. Amino acid sequence: CATSDNPGQGADTQYF.